These T cell receptor beta chains were read from a single sample in a study of blood T cell repertoires in COVID-19. TCRdb's copy holds only in-frame clones and misses some; the assay was immunoSEQ multiplex PCR. The sample lists around 140,000 clones, approximately 88% occurring once. The source material was peripheral blood. The origin of the receptors is a woman between 50 and 59 years old with acute or convalescent COVID-19. CDR3s include the opening cysteine and the closing phenylalanine or tryptophan. Fields, in order: D gene, J gene, V gene, clone size, CDR3 length, CDR3 DNA, CDR3 protein. A D gene is named only where the DNA matches it firmly. The listing skips clone size in some rows; elsewhere it reads once, few, many or a size class.

D: TRBD2; J: TRBJ2-7; V: TRBV4-1; size: .; length: 17; DNA: TGCGCCAGCAGCCAGGAAGCCGGGACTAGCCTACTATACGAGCAGTACTTC; CDR3: CASSQEAGTSLLYEQYF
D: TRBD2; J: TRBJ2-2; V: TRBV25-1; size: once; length: 16; DNA: TGTGCCAGCAGTGAAGGGCTAGCGGGGCACACCGGGGAGCTGTTTTTT; CDR3: CASSEGLAGHTGELFF
D: TRBD1; J: TRBJ1-3; V: TRBV11-3; size: .; length: 17; DNA: TGTGCCAGCAGCTTAGAGAGCGGGACAGGACCTGGAAACACCATATATTTT; CDR3: CASSLESGTGPGNTIYF
D: TRBD1; J: TRBJ1-6; V: TRBV5-1; size: once; length: 14; DNA: TGCGCCAGCAGCCTGGGACAGGCTAATTCACCCCTCCACTTT; CDR3: CASSLGQANSPLHF
D: TRBD1; J: TRBJ1-1; V: TRBV9; size: .; length: 15; DNA: TGTGCCAGCAGTCTCCGTAGACAGGGGAACACTGAAGCTTTCTTT; CDR3: CASSLRRQGNTEAFF
D: TRBD1; J: TRBJ2-1; V: TRBV5-1; size: .; length: 15; DNA: TGCGCCAGCAGAGATCCGGGACAGGGGGCTTATGAGCAGTTCTTC; CDR3: CASRDPGQGAYEQFF
D: TRBD1; J: TRBJ2-5; V: TRBV4-1; size: .; length: 18; DNA: TGCGCCAGCAGCCAAGGAAATTTTCCGGGACAGGGTCGAGAGACCCAGTACTTC; CDR3: CASSQGNFPGQGRETQYF
D: TRBD2; J: TRBJ2-7; V: TRBV5-5; size: once; length: 18; DNA: TGTGCCAGCAGCTACTCCGGGACTAGCGGAGGGGTATCCTACGAGCAGTACTTC; CDR3: CASSYSGTSGGVSYEQYF
D: .; J: TRBJ2-1; V: TRBV7-3; size: .; length: 14; DNA: TGTGCCAGCAGCTTAGACGGGAGCAGCAATGAGCAGTTCTTC; CDR3: CASSLDGSSNEQFF
D: .; J: TRBJ1-2; V: TRBV9; size: .; length: 14; DNA: TGTGCCAGCAGCCCCACAGGGCCCCGGCGGGGCTACACCTTC; CDR3: CASSPTGPRRGYTF
D: .; J: TRBJ2-3; V: TRBV5-1; size: .; length: 14; DNA: TGCGCCAGCAGCTTGCCCGGGAGCACAGATACGCAGTATTTT; CDR3: CASSLPGSTDTQYF
D: .; J: TRBJ1-1; V: TRBV19; size: once; length: 15; DNA: TGTGCCAGTAGTATAGTCCGACAGGTTAATACTGAAGCTTTCTTT; CDR3: CASSIVRQVNTEAFF
D: .; J: TRBJ2-5; V: TRBV14; size: .; length: 16; DNA: TGTGCCAGCAGCCAACGGAAGCGGACTATCCAAGAGACCCAGTACTTC; CDR3: CASSQRKRTIQETQYF
D: TRBD1; J: TRBJ2-7; V: TRBV14; size: .; length: 13; DNA: TGTGCCAGCAGCCCGGACAGGGCGGCCGAGCAGTACTTC; CDR3: CASSPDRAAEQYF
D: .; J: TRBJ1-1; V: TRBV3-1/TRBV3-2; size: .; length: 17; DNA: TGTGCCAGCAGCCAGGGCAGATTGACGGCTATGAACACTGAAGCTTTCTTT; CDR3: CASSQGRLTAMNTEAFF
D: .; J: TRBJ2-7; V: TRBV4-2; size: .; length: 16; DNA: TGTGCCAGCAGCCAAGATCGGGTCTTTCTTCCCTACGAGCAGTACTTC; CDR3: CASSQDRVFLPYEQYF
D: TRBD2; J: TRBJ2-3; V: TRBV5-1; size: .; length: 16; DNA: TGCGCCAGCAGGCGGGGGGGCCTCACGTGGACAGATACGCAGTATTTT; CDR3: CASRRGGLTWTDTQYF
D: TRBD1; J: TRBJ2-7; V: TRBV19; size: .; length: 14; DNA: TGTGCCAGTAGTATAGGACAGGGGATTACGGAGCAGTACTTC; CDR3: CASSIGQGITEQYF
D: TRBD1; J: TRBJ1-1; V: TRBV4-1; size: .; length: 12; DNA: TGCGCCAGCAGCCAAGAGGACAGGGCACCTTTCTTT; CDR3: CASSQEDRAPFF
D: .; J: TRBJ1-4; V: TRBV29-1; size: few; length: 13; DNA: TGCAGCGTCTCCGGGGGGACTAATGAAAAACTGTTTTTT; CDR3: CSVSGGTNEKLFF
D: .; J: TRBJ2-3; V: TRBV12-3/TRBV12-4; size: .; length: 11; DNA: TGTGCCAGCCCCATACGGGGTACGCAGTATTTT; CDR3: CASPIRGTQYF
D: TRBD2; J: TRBJ2-7; V: TRBV15; size: .; length: 14; DNA: TGTGCCACCAGCAGAGGGACTAGCAGCTACGAGCAGTACTTC; CDR3: CATSRGTSSYEQYF
D: TRBD1; J: TRBJ2-7; V: TRBV6-1; size: .; length: 16; DNA: TGTGCCAGCAGTAAAGACAGGGACCAGGGAGTCTACGAGCAGTACTTC; CDR3: CASSKDRDQGVYEQYF
D: .; J: TRBJ1-4; V: TRBV10-1; size: .; length: 15; DNA: TGCGCCAGCTCCCAAGGGCGGGAGGTAGAAGAAAAACTGTTTTTT; CDR3: CASSQGREVEEKLFF
D: .; J: TRBJ2-7; V: TRBV7-9; size: once; length: 13; DNA: TGTGCCAGCAGCTTAGAAAACAGGGCCGAGCAGTACTTC; CDR3: CASSLENRAEQYF
D: .; J: TRBJ1-6; V: TRBV7-8; size: .; length: 14; DNA: TGTGCCAGCAGCTTCCAGGGCACCAATTCACCCCTCCACTTT; CDR3: CASSFQGTNSPLHF
D: .; J: TRBJ1-1; V: TRBV7-3; size: once; length: 13; DNA: TGTGCCAGCAGCTTAGAGGGGAACACTGAAGCTTTCTTT; CDR3: CASSLEGNTEAFF
D: .; J: TRBJ2-1; V: TRBV10-2; size: .; length: 13; DNA: TGCGCCAGCACGCGCGAGCGGTTCAATGAGCAGTTCTTC; CDR3: CASTRERFNEQFF
D: .; J: TRBJ2-3; V: TRBV3-1/TRBV3-2; size: .; length: 16; DNA: TGTGCCAGCAGCCAAGATTTACAGGGTTTGGGGGATACGCAGTATTTT; CDR3: CASSQDLQGLGDTQYF
D: .; J: TRBJ2-1; V: TRBV5-4; size: once; length: 15; DNA: TGTGCCAGCAGCTTGGAGTGGGAGTCCTACAATGAGCAGTTCTTC; CDR3: CASSLEWESYNEQFF
D: TRBD1; J: TRBJ2-5; V: TRBV5-1; size: .; length: 17; DNA: TGCGCCAGCAGCTTGGCCAGGACAGGGGGATTGGGAGAGACCCAGTACTTC; CDR3: CASSLARTGGLGETQYF
D: .; J: TRBJ1-5; V: TRBV19; size: .; length: 15; DNA: TGTGCCAGTAGTATAGCGGGTGCAGGGGATCAGCCCCAGCATTTT; CDR3: CASSIAGAGDQPQHF
D: TRBD1; J: TRBJ2-3; V: TRBV6-1; size: .; length: 15; DNA: TGTGCCAGCAGTGGAGCATTACAGGGGAGAGATACGCAGTATTTT; CDR3: CASSGALQGRDTQYF
D: TRBD1; J: TRBJ2-7; V: TRBV4-1; size: .; length: 14; DNA: TGCGCCAGCAGCCAGCCCGGGACAGGCTACGAGCAGTACTTC; CDR3: CASSQPGTGYEQYF
D: .; J: TRBJ2-1; V: TRBV29-1; size: .; length: 12; DNA: TGCAGCGGCCCTAGATCGGGGGACGAGCAGTTCTTC; CDR3: CSGPRSGDEQFF
D: .; J: TRBJ2-1; V: TRBV7-9; size: .; length: 14; DNA: TGTGCCAGCAGCTTAGGTTTGGTTGCCAGTGAGCAGTTCTTC; CDR3: CASSLGLVASEQFF
D: TRBD2; J: TRBJ2-7; V: TRBV4-2; size: once; length: 17; DNA: TGTGCCAGCAGCCAAGAAGGGACTAGCGGGGAAGCCTACGAGCAGTACTTC; CDR3: CASSQEGTSGEAYEQYF
D: .; J: TRBJ2-3; V: TRBV11-2; size: .; length: 15; DNA: TGTGCCAGCAGCGGAGGGTCTGTGGGGGTTGATACGCAGTATTTT; CDR3: CASSGGSVGVDTQYF
D: TRBD1; J: TRBJ2-1; V: TRBV28; size: .; length: 17; DNA: TGTGCCAGCAGTCCCCCTCTCGGGCAGGGGGACTACAATGAGCAGTTCTTC; CDR3: CASSPPLGQGDYNEQFF
D: .; J: TRBJ2-7; V: TRBV3-1/TRBV3-2; size: .; length: 16; DNA: TGTGCCAGCAGCCAAAAAAAGGCTAGCGAACCCTACGAGCAGTACTTC; CDR3: CASSQKKASEPYEQYF
D: .; J: TRBJ1-6; V: TRBV5-1; size: .; length: 15; DNA: TGCGCCAGCAGCCCCAGCGGCGGCCCGGGGTCACCCCTCCACTTT; CDR3: CASSPSGGPGSPLHF
D: TRBD2; J: TRBJ2-2; V: TRBV7-2; size: .; length: 15; DNA: TGTGCCAGCAGCTTACTAGCGGGGTACACCGGGGAGCTGTTTTTT; CDR3: CASSLLAGYTGELFF
D: .; J: TRBJ2-3; V: TRBV9; size: .; length: 14; DNA: TGTGCCAGCAGCGTGGCCGCCCTAGGAGGGACGCAGTATTTT; CDR3: CASSVAALGGTQYF
D: .; J: TRBJ2-7; V: TRBV6-5; size: .; length: 14; DNA: TGTGCCAGCAGGCCCCGGGGGGCTTCCCACGAGCAGTACTTC; CDR3: CASRPRGASHEQYF
D: TRBD1; J: TRBJ2-1; V: TRBV27; size: .; length: 12; DNA: TGTGCCAGCACCGGACAGGGGTTTGAGCAGTTCTTC; CDR3: CASTGQGFEQFF
D: .; J: TRBJ1-4; V: TRBV29-1; size: .; length: 14; DNA: TGCAGCGTTGCCCAGGGACAATTTAATGAAAAACTGTTTTTT; CDR3: CSVAQGQFNEKLFF
D: .; J: TRBJ2-3; V: TRBV24-1; size: .; length: 14; DNA: TGTGCCACCAGTGATTTCGGCGCGACAGGTACGCAGTATTTT; CDR3: CATSDFGATGTQYF
D: .; J: TRBJ2-2; V: TRBV29-1; size: many; length: 12; DNA: TGCAGCGCCCTGCCGAGGGCCGGGGAGCTGTTTTTT; CDR3: CSALPRAGELFF
D: .; J: TRBJ1-1; V: TRBV6-5; size: .; length: 14; DNA: TGTGCCAGCAGTCCAACCCCCAGGGGCCCTGAAGCTTTCTTT; CDR3: CASSPTPRGPEAFF
D: .; J: TRBJ2-5; V: TRBV14; size: .; length: 15; DNA: TGTGCCAGCAGCTATTGGACACCAGGTCCAGAGACCCAGTACTTC; CDR3: CASSYWTPGPETQYF
D: .; J: TRBJ2-2; V: TRBV5-4; size: .; length: 12; DNA: TGTGCCAGCAGCGTAATGTACGGGGAGCTGTTTTTT; CDR3: CASSVMYGELFF
D: .; J: TRBJ1-2; V: TRBV6-4; size: .; length: 12; DNA: TGTGCCAGCAGGGACAGCGGGGGCGGCTACACCTTC; CDR3: CASRDSGGGYTF
D: .; J: TRBJ2-4; V: TRBV7-9; size: .; length: 18; DNA: TGTGCCAGCAGCCCTATAGAATACAGGGTAATAGCCAAAAACATTCAGTACTTC; CDR3: CASSPIEYRVIAKNIQYF
D: .; J: TRBJ2-3; V: TRBV28; size: .; length: 15; DNA: TGTGCCAGCACAGTTTATTCAGGCAGCACAGATACGCAGTATTTT; CDR3: CASTVYSGSTDTQYF
D: .; J: TRBJ1-1; V: TRBV2; size: .; length: 10; DNA: TGTGCCAGCAGTGGAGTTGAAGCTTTCTTT; CDR3: CASSGVEAFF